This T cell receptor beta chain was found in a study of OX40 agonist ivuxolimab in advanced cancers. As for the study in general: Treatment of patients was with ivuxolimab, an agonistic anti-OX40 (CD134) antibody. Ivuxolimab was delivered to patients intravenously every 2 weeks at doses spanning 0.01 to 10 mg/kg.

It was autoimmune disease history or systemic immunosuppression that excluded patients. Here immunoSEQ multiplex PCR was the method, and the copy in TCRdb shows in-frame clones only, minus some. The profile shows around 55,000 clones, about 90% of them singletons. This specimen was CD4+ or CD8+ T cells sorted from blood, taken in a trial of the OX40 agonist ivuxolimab. The TCR originated in an adult with an advanced solid tumor such as melanoma, head and neck, liver or kidney cancer.

CDR3 coding DNA: TGTGCCAGCAGCATGTCGGGACTAGGCCCCCGGGAGACCCAGTACTTC. Its translation is CASSMSGLGPRETQYF. V gene TRBV7-3 combines with J gene TRBJ2-5; TRBD2 agrees at 8 bases. With 5 bases clipped from V and 5 bases from J, the junction kept 13 bases outside the gene matches. Germline V lookup: CDR1 SGHTA, CDR2 FQGTGA. This CDR3 spans 16 amino acids.